Listed below are T cell receptor beta chains from one sample, sequenced in a study of blood T cell repertoires in COVID-19. Using immunoSEQ multiplex PCR, the repertoire was profiled, and TCRdb retains in-frame clones only, with some absent. The sample includes about 170,000 clones, about 85% of them seen just once. Material for sequencing was peripheral blood. The source of these receptors is a man at least 80 years old with COVID-19, enrolled during active disease. The CDR3 runs from the conserved cysteine through the conserved F or W. A D gene is named only where the DNA matches it firmly. Part of the rows lack a size; the others show once, few, many or a class for expanded clones.

j_gene,v_gene,abundance,d_gene,CDR3nt,CDR3aa
TRBJ2-5,TRBV2,.,TRBD2,TGTGCCAGCAGTGAAGGGACTAGCAGGGAGACCCAGTACTTC,CASSEGTSRETQYF
TRBJ1-2,TRBV7-8,.,.,TGTGCCAGCAGCACTGGAGGGGGGGCCGGGCAGGGCTACACCTTC,CASSTGGGAGQGYTF
TRBJ1-2,TRBV2,.,TRBD1,TGTGCCAGCATTCGGGACAGGGACTATGGCCACACCTTC,CASIRDRDYGHTF
TRBJ1-2,TRBV5-6,.,.,TGTGCCAGCAGCATTGCTCGGGGGGCTGGTCGAGGCTACACCTTC,CASSIARGAGRGYTF
TRBJ2-3,TRBV7-2,.,.,TGTGCCAGCAGCGTTAGCGGAGATACGCAGTATTTT,CASSVSGDTQYF
TRBJ2-7,TRBV5-1,once,.,TGCGCCAGCAGCTTGACTAGGCCCCCGGGCTACTTC,CASSLTRPPGYF
TRBJ1-5,TRBV2,once,.,TGTGCCAGCAAGGTTCAGGGGATTAGCAATCAGCCCCAGCATTTT,CASKVQGISNQPQHF
TRBJ1-6,TRBV9,.,.,TGTGCCAGCAGCGTAGCCAACAGCCTAAATTCACCCCTCCACTTT,CASSVANSLNSPLHF
TRBJ1-2,TRBV19,.,.,TGTGCCAGTAGTATAAAACTCAACTATGGCTACACCTTC,CASSIKLNYGYTF
TRBJ1-1,TRBV14,.,.,TGTGCCAGCAGCCAAGATCTTGCCAGCACTGAAGCTTTCTTT,CASSQDLASTEAFF
TRBJ2-1,TRBV9,.,TRBD2,TGTGCCAGCAGCGTTGGACCGTCGGGGGGACACAATGAGCAGTTCTTC,CASSVGPSGGHNEQFF
TRBJ1-6,TRBV9,.,TRBD1,TGTGCCAGCAGCTTTGGTGGGACAGGGGATTCACCCCTCCACTTT,CASSFGGTGDSPLHF
TRBJ1-3,TRBV5-6,once,.,TGTGCCAGCAGCACGGGAAAGTCTGGAAACACCATATATTTT,CASSTGKSGNTIYF
TRBJ1-5,TRBV5-1,.,.,TGCGCCAGCAGCTTGGGACTGAGTGGGAATCAGCCCCAGCATTTT,CASSLGLSGNQPQHF
TRBJ2-3,TRBV5-1,.,TRBD2,TGCGCCAGCAGCATTCTAGCGGGGGGCCCAGATACGCAGTATTTT,CASSILAGGPDTQYF
TRBJ2-1,TRBV15,.,.,TGTGCCACCAGCAGAGATCAGGGCAGGGACACACCCCAGCAGTTCTTC,CATSRDQGRDTPQQFF
TRBJ1-4,TRBV5-1,.,TRBD1,TGCGCCAGCAGCTTCACAGGGGCGGTTGGAGAAAAACTGTTTTTT,CASSFTGAVGEKLFF
TRBJ2-2,TRBV5-1,.,.,TGCGCCAGCAGCTTGGCCAGGTTAAGGAACACCGGGGAGCTGTTTTTT,CASSLARLRNTGELFF
TRBJ1-3,TRBV12-3/TRBV12-4,.,.,TGTGCCAGCAAAACTACAGGAAACACCATATATTTT,CASKTTGNTIYF
TRBJ1-2,TRBV7-2,.,.,TGTGCCAGCAGCTTAGCGGGGCAGCTCTATGGCTACACCTTC,CASSLAGQLYGYTF
TRBJ1-1,TRBV5-1,.,.,TGCGCCAGCAGCTTGGCCGGGGGGCCTGGCACTGAAGCTTTCTTT,CASSLAGGPGTEAFF
TRBJ1-5,TRBV3-1/TRBV3-2,.,.,TGTGCCAGCAGCCAAGATAGTGGCGGAGGTCTGGCGCCCCAGCATTTT,CASSQDSGGGLAPQHF
TRBJ2-6,TRBV18,.,TRBD1,TGTGCCAGCTCACCAATGACAGGGGTGGCTGGGGCCAACGTCCTGACTTTC,CASSPMTGVAGANVLTF
TRBJ1-1,TRBV19,.,.,TGTGCCAGTAGTATGGGCCCGTACACTGAAGCTTTCTTT,CASSMGPYTEAFF
TRBJ2-7,TRBV25-1,.,TRBD1,TGTGCCAGCAGTGACCCGGACAGGGGCCAGTACGAGCAGTACTTC,CASSDPDRGQYEQYF
TRBJ2-6,TRBV5-1,once,.,TGCGCCAGCAGCCGGCGGTTCTCTGGGGCCAACGTCCTGACTTTC,CASSRRFSGANVLTF
TRBJ1-2,TRBV3-1/TRBV3-2,.,TRBD1,TGTGCCAGCAGCCCGTCCGACAGGGACTATGGCTACACCTTC,CASSPSDRDYGYTF
TRBJ2-5,TRBV5-1,few,TRBD1,TGCGCCAGCAGTCCACAGGGGGCAGGTAACCAAGAGACCCAGTACTTC,CASSPQGAGNQETQYF
TRBJ2-3,TRBV5-5,.,.,TGTGCCAGCAGCCCGCAGCGGGCCTCAACCACAGATACGCAGTATTTT,CASSPQRASTTDTQYF
TRBJ1-5,TRBV27,.,.,TGTGCCAGCAGTTCTTTCCTAAATCAGCCCCAGCATTTT,CASSSFLNQPQHF
TRBJ2-5,TRBV2,.,.,TGTGCCAGCAGTGAGGAACAGAAAGAGACCCAGTACTTC,CASSEEQKETQYF
TRBJ2-3,TRBV15,.,TRBD1,TGTGCCACCAGCCCCCGTCAGGGGGCCACAGATACGCAGTATTTT,CATSPRQGATDTQYF
TRBJ2-5,TRBV5-1,.,TRBD2,TGCGCCAGCAGCTCCCTAGCGGGGGGTAACGGAGAGACCCAGTACTTC,CASSSLAGGNGETQYF
TRBJ2-3,TRBV10-1,.,TRBD1,TGCGCCAGCAGTGATTCCAGGGGGCGACCAGATACGCAGTATTTT,CASSDSRGRPDTQYF
TRBJ2-7,TRBV19,.,TRBD1,TGTGCCAGTAGTATAGGGACAGGGGGCTACGAGCAGTACTTC,CASSIGTGGYEQYF
TRBJ1-6,TRBV12-5,.,TRBD1,TGTGCTAGTGGTCTGGGACAGGTTAATTCACCCCTCCACTTT,CASGLGQVNSPLHF
TRBJ1-1,TRBV14,.,.,TGTGCCAGCAGCCAAGATAGGGGAGGGAACACTGAAGCTTTCTTT,CASSQDRGGNTEAFF
TRBJ1-3,TRBV9,.,.,TGTGCCAGCAGCACAGGGTCCTCTGGAAACACCATATATTTT,CASSTGSSGNTIYF
TRBJ2-1,TRBV5-5,.,.,TGTGCCAGCAGCTTGGGTCAGGGGATGGGTGTAGATGAGCAGTTCTTC,CASSLGQGMGVDEQFF
TRBJ1-4,TRBV7-9,once,TRBD1,TGTGCCAGCAGCCCAGCGGTTGGACAGGGTCGAGAAAAACTGTTTTTT,CASSPAVGQGREKLFF
TRBJ1-3,TRBV10-3,.,.,TGTGCCACACAGGGCTCTGGAAACACCATATATTTT,CATQGSGNTIYF
TRBJ2-2,TRBV24-1,.,TRBD1,TGTGCCACCAGTGAAACCCCGGGACAGGGCAATACCGGGGAGCTGTTTTTT,CATSETPGQGNTGELFF
TRBJ2-3,TRBV19,.,.,TGTGCCAGTAGTATCGAAAACCTAGCGTCCGCAAGCACAGATACGCAGTATTTT,CASSIENLASASTDTQYF
TRBJ2-7,TRBV7-9,.,TRBD1,TGTGCCAGCAGCCCACCGGGACAGAGAGGAGAGCAGTACTTC,CASSPPGQRGEQYF
TRBJ2-7,TRBV6-5,.,.,TGTGCCAGCATCCGACAGGACAACTACGAGCAGTACTTC,CASIRQDNYEQYF
TRBJ2-3,TRBV19,.,.,TGTGCCAGTAGTATAGTAGAGGGGGCAGATACGCAGTATTTT,CASSIVEGADTQYF
TRBJ2-3,TRBV5-6,once,.,TGTGCCAGCAGCCTTCCCACAGATACGCAGTATTTT,CASSLPTDTQYF
TRBJ1-3,TRBV28,.,.,TGTGCCAGCAGTTCGACAGTCGCTCACTCTGGAAACACCATATATTTT,CASSSTVAHSGNTIYF
TRBJ1-5,TRBV7-2,.,.,TGTGCCAGCAGCCTACAGGGAAATCAGCCCCAGCATTTT,CASSLQGNQPQHF
TRBJ2-1,TRBV12-5,.,TRBD1,TGTGCTAGTGGTTTGGTAGGGACAGGGGGCCTTGAGCAGTTCTTC,CASGLVGTGGLEQFF
TRBJ1-6,TRBV4-3,.,.,TGCGCCAGCAGCCAAGATGTGATCAGGGGCTCCTATAATTCACCCCTCCACTTT,CASSQDVIRGSYNSPLHF
TRBJ1-6,TRBV7-6,.,.,TGTGCCAGCAGCTTAGATGCAGGGCCCATAGGGGCACCCCTCCACTTT,CASSLDAGPIGAPLHF
TRBJ2-6,TRBV6-1,once,TRBD1,TGTGCCAGCAGTGAAGCGGGACAGGTGTTCTCTGGGGCCAACGTCCTGACTTTC,CASSEAGQVFSGANVLTF
TRBJ2-2,TRBV7-8,.,TRBD2,TGTGCCAGCAGCACCCGGGGACTAGCGGGGGGGCCGAGTACCGGGGAGCTGTTTTTT,CASSTRGLAGGPSTGELFF